Below, 18 T cell receptor beta chains from the same sample are listed, as sequenced in a study of blood T cell repertoires in COVID-19. Only in-frame clones appear in the TCRdb table, and some are missing; sequencing was by immunoSEQ multiplex PCR. The sample has a few thousand clones, approximately 88% seen once. Material: peripheral blood. These receptors were collected from a man between 65 and 85 years old with COVID-19, enrolled during active disease.

The rearrangement uses TRBV4-1 and TRBJ1-5, with TRBD1 identical over 9 bases. The length of the CDR3 is 18 residues. V shed 0 bases and J 6 bases; nucleotides not matched to a gene: 12. The germline CDR1 and CDR2 sequences are MGHRA and YSYEKL. CDR3 in amino acids: CASSQDGGPGTGSQPQHF. The CDR3, as DNA: TGCGCCAGCAGCCAAGATGGCGGACCCGGGACAGGGAGTCAGCCCCAGCATTTT.

The chain is built from TRBV30 and TRBJ2-5, with 7 bases that match TRBD2. The germline CDR1 and CDR2 sequences are GTSNPN and SVGIG (reference sequence). The CDR3 is 16 residues long. The J segment lost 5 bases and the V segment lost 6 bases, leaving 18 bases of the junction unmatched. Here the CDR3 reads CACQTGRGYREETQYF. For the CDR3, the DNA is TGTGCCTGCCAAACGGGGCGGGGGTACCGGGAGGAGACCCAGTACTTC.

As DNA, the CDR3 is TGTGCCAGCAGCCAAGCGTTAGGGGGCTCAATCTACGAGCAGTACTTC. As protein: CASSQALGGSIYEQYF. J is TRBJ2-7 and V is TRBV14; 7 bases agree with TRBD1. CDR3 length: 16 residues. V dropped 1 base and J dropped 3; count of bases not matched to a gene: 9. Germline CDR1 SGHDN, CDR2 FVKESK. The entire variable domain, with the rest obtained from reference TRBV14 and TRBJ2-7, is as follows: EAGVTQFPSHSVIEKGQTVTLRCDPISGHDNLYWYRRVMGKEIKFLLHFVKESKQDESGMPNNRFLAERTGGTYSTLKVQPAELEDSGVYFCASSQALGGSIYEQYFGPGTRLTVT.

This clone was observed a single time. The chain employs TRBV5-1 and TRBJ1-6; D gene ambiguous. Deletions cut 4 bases from V and 7 bases from J, with 15 bases between. Germline V lookup: CDR1 SGHRS, CDR2 YFSETQ. CDR3 size: 15 residues. For the CDR3, the DNA is TGCGCCAGCAGCATAGATCCGGCGGGGAATTCACCCCTCCACTTT. Its protein is CASSIDPAGNSPLHF.

V usage is TRBV29-1 and J usage is TRBJ1-1, with no clear D. The CDR3 length is 13 residues. Germline loops: CDR1 SQVTM, CDR2 ANQGSEA. Trimming took off 4 bases at V and 0 bases at J, with 9 bases between the two ends. CDR3 sequence: CSVVSGMNTEAFF. For the CDR3, the DNA is TGCAGCGTTGTATCGGGTATGAACACTGAAGCTTTCTTT.

The J gene is TRBJ1-4, the V gene TRBV19, with a weak D call TRBD1 (6 bases). CDR1 is LNHDA, CDR2 SQIVND, per germline (reference sequence). The CDR3 extends over 16 amino acids. V gave up 1 base and J gave up 5 bases, with 14 bases separating them. CDR3 DNA sequence: TGTGCCAGTAGTATAGGTCCCCGGGGGGCGAATGAAAAACTGTTTTTT. This gives the protein CASSIGPRGANEKLFF.

The chain joins TRBV5-4 to TRBJ2-5; 9 positions match TRBD2. The CDR3 consists of 16 residues. V shed 3 bases, J shed 5 bases, and the junction held 11 bases outside the gene matches. Germline V gives CDR1 SGHNT, CDR2 YYREEE (reference sequence). The CDR3 coding sequence is TGTGCCAGCAGCTCGAAGCAGCGGGGGGACCGGGAGACCCAGTACTTC. Translation: CASSSKQRGDRETQYF.

This clone has a handful of counts. This rearrangement joins TRBV5-6 to TRBJ2-7; 9 bases fit TRBD2. The junction had 7 bases not matched to a gene; V was cut back by 0 bases and J by 0 bases. CDR1 and CDR2 from the germline V gene are SGHDT and YYEEEE. The CDR3 spans 17 residues. CDR3 region: CASSLAVAGVSSYEQYF. The CDR3, as DNA: TGTGCCAGCAGCTTGGCGGTAGCGGGGGTAAGCTCCTACGAGCAGTACTTC.

This clone was seen a handful of times. The chain employs TRBV7-6 and TRBJ1-5, with no clear D. Trimming left V 0 bases short and J 6 bases short, with 9 bases between. Per the germline V gene, CDR1 is SGHVS and CDR2 is FNYEAQ. The CDR3 is 14 residues long. The CDR3 protein is CASSLARVGQPQHF. CDR3 in DNA: TGTGCCAGCAGCTTAGCCCGGGTGGGTCAGCCCCAGCATTTT.

The chain couples TRBV4-2 to TRBJ2-7, with TRBD1 matching over 7 bases. V dropped 0 bases and J dropped 3; count of bases not matched to a gene: 5. Germline assignment: CDR1 LGHNA and CDR2 YNFKEQ. CDR3 length: 15 residues. CDR3 bases: TGTGCCAGCAGCCAAGATTGGGGGACAGACTACGAGCAGTACTTC. Translation: CASSQDWGTDYEQYF.

This clone turned up a few times. The gene calls are TRBV2 and TRBJ1-5; the match to TRBD1 covers 8 bases. CDR1 is SNHLY and CDR2 is FYNNEI in the germline V gene. The CDR3 has 15 residues. The V and J ends lost 4 bases and 1 base, in that order; junction bases with no gene match: 3. The CDR3 DNA reads TGTGCCAGCAGTGGTCAGGGGGCAAGCAATCAGCCCCAGCATTTT. This encodes CASSGQGASNQPQHF.

The rearrangement uses TRBV3-1 (or the pseudogene TRBV3-2) and TRBJ2-1, with 10 bases aligning to TRBD1. Germline-derived CDR1 and CDR2 are LGHDT and YNNKEL (reference sequence). The CDR3 extends over 14 amino acids. Trimming took 2 bases from V and 6 from J; bases not matched to a gene: 1. The CDR3 DNA sequence: TGTGCCAGCAGCCAAAGGACAGGGGGCAATGAGCAGTTCTTC. Its protein is CASSQRTGGNEQFF.

This sequence joins TRBV19 and TRBJ1-5, with D possibly matching TRBD1 (5 bases). Germline V CDR1 and CDR2: LNHDA, SQIVND (reference sequence). This CDR3 contains 16 residues. V shed 3 bases and J shed 1 base, with 13 bases lying between them. The CDR3 is CASSMGRGGSNQPQHF. CDR3 nucleotides: TGTGCCAGTAGTATGGGGCGCGGGGGAAGCAATCAGCCCCAGCATTTT.

The chain employs TRBV5-4 and TRBJ1-4; a possible D gene is TRBD1 (5 bases). The CDR3 extends over 13 amino acids. CDR1 is SGHNT, CDR2 YYREEE, per germline (reference sequence). The V end lost 4 bases, the J end lost 6 bases, and 10 bases lay between the germline ends. DNA for the CDR3: TGTGCCAGCAGCCAGGGCGGGGATGAAAAACTGTTTTTT. Its protein product is CASSQGGDEKLFF.

The chain employs TRBV28 and TRBJ1-2, with a weak D call TRBD1 (5 bases). CDR3 length: 13 amino acids. Germline V gene sequence: CDR1 MDHEN, CDR2 SYDVKM. Trimming left V 4 bases short and J 4 bases short, with 10 bases between. The DNA of the CDR3 is TGTGCCAGCAGTTCGGGACTCTCCTATGGCTACACCTTC. This translates into CASSSGLSYGYTF.

CDR3 in amino acids: CASSLGGDYNEQFF. CDR3 nucleotides: TGTGCCAGCAGCTTAGGGGGCGACTACAATGAGCAGTTCTTC. The chain combines TRBV7-9 with TRBJ2-1; TRBD1 is a possible D gene (5 bases). The CDR3 has 14 residues. V gave up 1 base and J gave up 3 bases, with 7 bases separating them. Germline lookup yields CDR1 SEHNR and CDR2 FQNEAQ (reference sequence).

This clone came up a few times. J is TRBJ2-7 and V is TRBV5-1; D remains ambiguous. CDR3 length: 13 residues. Germline V gene data show CDR1 as SGHRS and CDR2 as YFSETQ. V lost 0 bases and J lost 7, with 11 bases in between. The CDR3: CASSLALGVEQYF. CDR3 DNA: TGCGCCAGCAGCTTGGCATTGGGCGTGGAGCAGTACTTC.

This clone was recorded once. The genes are TRBV7-9 and TRBJ2-1; D gene ambiguous. The V end was cut by 10 bases, the J end by 0 bases, with 7 bases between. This CDR3 has 12 residues. Germline V gene lookup returns CDR1 SEHNR and CDR2 FQNEAQ (reference sequence). The CDR3 bases are TGTGCCATTTCGCGCTCCTACAATGAGCAGTTCTTC. It yields the protein CAISRSYNEQFF.